A single sample is the source of the 25 T cell receptor beta chains below, sequenced in a study of blood T cell repertoires in COVID-19. Generated by immunoSEQ multiplex PCR, the TCRdb table keeps only in-frame clones and is missing some. This sample has about 110,000 clones, with 60% to 80% found just once. The specimen sequenced was peripheral blood. These receptors came from a woman of 80 years or more with active or convalescent COVID-19.

The V gene is TRBV3-1 (or the pseudogene TRBV3-2), the J gene TRBJ2-1; tentatively, D is TRBD1 (7 bases). Germline V lookup: CDR1 LGHDT, CDR2 YNNKEL (reference sequence). CDR3 size: 16 residues. The germline V and J ends were trimmed by 4 bases and 4 bases, with 17 bases remaining between them. CDR3 DNA sequence: TGTGCCAGCAGCCTCCTCCGGGGGACAGCATACAATGAGCAGTTCTTC. As protein: CASSLLRGTAYNEQFF.

The gene calls are TRBV4-3 and TRBJ2-2; tentative D call: TRBD2 (6 bases). The V end was cut by 0 bases, the J end by 3 bases, with 11 bases between. The CDR3 has 16 amino acids. The germline V gene has CDR1 LGHNA and CDR2 YSLEER. This CDR3 is CASSQDSSVDTGELFF. The CDR3 DNA is TGCGCCAGCAGCCAAGATTCTAGCGTCGACACCGGGGAGCTGTTTTTT.

The rearrangement joins TRBV6-6 to TRBJ2-7, with D possibly being TRBD1 (5 bases). CDR1 and CDR2 from the germline V gene are MNHNY and SVGAGI (reference sequence). V shed 0 bases and J shed 3 bases, with 12 bases lying between them. This CDR3 is built from 15 residues. CDR3 residues: CASSYSAGSVYEQYF. The DNA of the CDR3 is TGTGCCAGCAGTTACTCGGCAGGGTCGGTCTACGAGCAGTACTTC.

The chain links TRBV6-4 to TRBJ2-1, with 11 bases matching TRBD2. Germline CDR1 reads MRHNA; CDR2 reads SNTAGT. This CDR3 is built from 17 residues. V dropped 3 bases and J dropped 4; count of bases not matched to a gene: 8. The CDR3 coding sequence is TGTGCCAGCAGTGAAACACCCGGGACTAGCGGTTACAATGAGCAGTTCTTC. As protein: CASSETPGTSGYNEQFF.

The gene calls are TRBV4-1 and TRBJ2-1; 7 bases are a match to TRBD2. CDR1 and CDR2 from the germline V gene are MGHRA and YSYEKL. The CDR3 is made up of 14 amino acids. The V gene end was trimmed by 1 base and the J gene end by 6 bases; junction bases not matched to a gene: 3. Written as DNA, the CDR3 is TGCGCCAGCAGCCAAGGACTAGCCACCAATGAGCAGTTCTTC. Translating gives CASSQGLATNEQFF.

This chain connects TRBV2 to TRBJ2-4; 9 positions agree with TRBD1. The length of the CDR3 is 14 residues. The germline V gene encodes CDR1 SNHLY and CDR2 FYNNEI. V dropped 6 bases and J dropped 4; count of bases not matched to a gene: 4. CDR3 nucleotide sequence: TGTGCCAGCAGCGATGGACAGGGGAAAAACATTCAGTACTTC. Translation: CASSDGQGKNIQYF. Full variable domain (outside the CDR3, taken from reference TRBV2 and TRBJ2-4): EPEVTQTPSHQVTQMGQEVILRCVPISNHLYFYWYRQILGQKVEFLVSFYNNEISEKSEIFDDQFSVERPDGSNFTLKIRSTKLEDSAMYFCASSDGQGKNIQYFGAGTRLSVL.

CDR3 nucleotide sequence: TGTGCCAGCAGCGTAGCGGGAGGGCCGTACACCGGGGAGCTGTTTTTT. Its translation: CASSVAGGPYTGELFF. The chain carries TRBV9 and TRBJ2-2; 8 bases line up with TRBD2. The CDR3 is 16 residues long. Losses at the gene ends were 0 bases for V and 3 bases for J; bases not matched to a gene: 4. Germline values: CDR1 SGDLS, CDR2 YYNGEE.

This clone showed up just once. V is TRBV19 and J is TRBJ2-2; tentative D call: TRBD2 (6 bases). The germline CDR1 and CDR2 sequences are LNHDA and SQIVND (reference sequence). V was pared by 5 bases and J by 3 bases, with 16 bases between. The CDR3 covers 16 residues. In nucleotides, the CDR3 is TGTGCCAGTAGTCTCTTCGGGACTGGGGACACCGGGGAGCTGTTTTTT. This codes for CASSLFGTGDTGELFF.

The V and J genes are TRBV12-5 and TRBJ2-3, with 7 positions matching TRBD2. The CDR3 sequence is 17 residues long. The germline gives CDR1 LGHNT, CDR2 FRNRAP. V dropped 0 bases and J dropped 2; count of bases not matched to a gene: 8. CDR3 protein: CASGLVRTGTNTDTQYF. CDR3 coding DNA: TGTGCTAGTGGTTTGGTACGCACCGGGACTAACACAGATACGCAGTATTTT.

This chain connects TRBV5-1 to TRBJ2-3, with TRBD2 identical over 7 bases. Germline V gives CDR1 SGHRS, CDR2 YFSETQ. There are 15 residues in the CDR3. V shed 0 bases and J 1 base; nucleotides not matched to a gene: 2. The CDR3 nucleotides read TGCGCCAGCAGCTTGGTTGCGGGAGGCACAGATACGCAGTATTTT. Protein: CASSLVAGGTDTQYF.

The chain employs TRBV24-1 and TRBJ1-5, with 7 bases matching TRBD1. The V segment lost 3 bases and the J segment 5 bases; nucleotides outside the gene matches: 3. The CDR3 has 14 residues. Germline V gene data show CDR1 as KGHDR and CDR2 as SFDVKD. Here the CDR3 reads CATSDATGYQPQHF. The DNA for the CDR3 is TGTGCCACCAGTGATGCGACAGGGTATCAGCCCCAGCATTTT.

The chain has TRBV27 and TRBJ2-1, with 10 bases aligning to TRBD2. This CDR3 region has 19 residues. CDR1 and CDR2 from the germline V gene are MNHEY and SMNVEV (reference sequence). V lost 3 bases to trimming and J lost 5 bases; unmatched junction nucleotides: 16. This chain's CDR3 is CASSLWLAGEGPQDNEQFF. Written as DNA, the CDR3 is TGTGCCAGCAGTTTGTGGCTAGCGGGAGAAGGACCCCAAGACAATGAGCAGTTCTTC.

The genes are TRBV7-9 and TRBJ1-2; no firm D call. Germline values: CDR1 SEHNR, CDR2 FQNEAQ (reference sequence). The CDR3 is 14 amino acids. V shed 1 base and J shed 1 base, with 7 bases lying between them. CDR3 nucleotide sequence: TGTGCCAGCAGCTTAGTTTCGTATAACTATGGCTACACCTTC. This sequence encodes CASSLVSYNYGYTF.

This clone showed up just once. The CDR3 DNA is TGTGCCAGCAGCTCCCTAGCGGGGATACTCAATGAGCAGTTCTTC. It yields the protein CASSSLAGILNEQFF. The chain recombines TRBV7-2 with TRBJ2-1, with 9 positions matching TRBD2. Germline trimming cut 4 bases from V and 6 bases from J; bases unmatched to any gene: 7. This CDR3 contains 15 residues. Germline CDR1 and CDR2: SGHTA and FQGNSA.

V and J are TRBV10-3 and TRBJ2-3; 12 nucleotides agree with TRBD2. Germline V CDR1 and CDR2: ENHRY, SYGVKD. The CDR3 has 17 amino acids. V shed 2 bases, J shed 2 bases, and the junction held 5 bases outside the gene matches. CDR3 protein: CAISETSGRKNTDTQYF. The CDR3 DNA follows: TGTGCCATCAGTGAGACTAGCGGGAGGAAGAACACAGATACGCAGTATTTT.

This clone showed up just once. The V call is TRBV5-1, the J call TRBJ2-3; 7 bases fit TRBD2. The V gene end was trimmed by 4 bases and the J gene end by 1 base; junction bases not matched to a gene: 3. Germline V gives CDR1 SGHRS, CDR2 YFSETQ. The CDR3 has 14 residues. CDR3 sequence (DNA): TGCGCCAGCAGCGTAACTAGCGGCACAGATACGCAGTATTTT. This encodes CASSVTSGTDTQYF.

The gene calls are TRBV7-2 and TRBJ2-5; 8 nucleotides match TRBD2. The CDR3 runs 16 residues. The V gene end was trimmed by 5 bases and the J gene end by 5 bases; junction bases not matched to a gene: 13. CDR1 is SGHTA and CDR2 is FQGNSA in the germline V gene. The CDR3 loop reads CASSPPGGRREETQYF. The CDR3 DNA reads TGTGCCAGCAGCCCCCCTGGCGGGAGGCGTGAGGAGACCCAGTACTTC.

The chain uses TRBV4-3 and TRBJ1-1; D gene unclear. The CDR3 is 14 amino acids. Germline V CDR1 and CDR2: LGHNA, YSLEER. Trimming removed 2 bases from V and 1 base from J, with 8 bases in between. The CDR3 region has the DNA TGCGCCAGCAGCCAATCTCCGAGGAACACTGAAGCTTTCTTT. This sequence encodes CASSQSPRNTEAFF.

V gene TRBV2 combines with J gene TRBJ1-2; maybe TRBD1 (6 bases). This CDR3 is 13 amino acids long. The V and J ends lost 4 bases and 6 bases respectively, with 12 bases between them. Germline CDR1 reads SNHLY; CDR2 reads FYNNEI. The DNA of the CDR3 is TGTGCCAGCAGTGTCGTACAGGGAAATGGCTACACCTTC. This translates into CASSVVQGNGYTF.

J is TRBJ2-7 and V is TRBV15; D is perhaps TRBD1 (5 bases). V lost 5 bases to trimming and J lost 3 bases, with 11 bases between them. The germline gives CDR1 LNHNV, CDR2 YYDKDF (reference sequence). This CDR3 contains 13 residues. The CDR3 coding sequence is TGTGCCACCAGCGTAGGGGTGGACTACGAGCAGTACTTC. Its translation: CATSVGVDYEQYF.

This chain uses TRBV25-1 with TRBJ2-1; a weak D match, TRBD1 (5 bases). V lost 2 bases, J lost 8 bases, and 7 bases lay in between. CDR1 is MGHDK, CDR2 SYGVNS, per germline. The CDR3 runs to 12 residues. DNA of the CDR3: TGTGCCAGCAGTGAACAGGGCTATGAGCAGTTCTTC. This sequence encodes CASSEQGYEQFF. Supplemented by reference TRBV25-1 and TRBJ2-1, the full variable domain reads EADIYQTPRYLVIGTGKKITLECSQTMGHDKMYWYQQDPGMELHLIHYSYGVNSTEKGDLSSESTVSRIRTEHFPLTLESARPSHTSQYLCASSEQGYEQFFGPGTRLTVL.

The chain is built from TRBV28 and TRBJ1-2, with a weak D call TRBD1 (6 bases). V lost 4 bases to trimming and J lost 5 bases, with 8 bases between them. The CDR3 is made up of 12 amino acids. Germline lookup yields CDR1 MDHEN and CDR2 SYDVKM. The CDR3 coding sequence is TGTGCCAGCAGTTCGGACAGATATGGCTACACCTTC. Translated, it gives CASSSDRYGYTF.

The V and J genes are TRBV7-9 and TRBJ1-2; the D is unclear. Germline values: CDR1 SEHNR, CDR2 FQNEAQ (reference sequence). V was shortened by 2 bases and J by 9 bases, with 10 bases between the two germline ends. This CDR3 has 12 residues. DNA of the CDR3: TGTGCCAGCAGCTTATACGAACACCGCTACACCTTC. Amino acids: CASSLYEHRYTF.

The genes are TRBV5-1 and TRBJ2-3; 9 bases map to TRBD2. Trimming cost V 5 bases and J 5 bases; bases outside gene matches: 15. From germline, CDR1 is SGHRS and CDR2 YFSETQ. The CDR3 consists of 17 residues. The CDR3 DNA follows: TGCGCCAGCAGACCGACCGGTACTAGCGGGTGGGGAGATACGCAGTATTTT. This codes for CASRPTGTSGWGDTQYF.

This clone was picked up one time. V gene TRBV7-9 combines with J gene TRBJ2-1; 12 nucleotides match TRBD2. The junction had 4 bases not matched to a gene; V was cut back by 1 base and J by 3 bases. From germline, CDR1 is SEHNR and CDR2 FQNEAQ (reference sequence). This CDR3 contains 17 residues. The CDR3 reads CASSLEGLAGFYNEQFF. The CDR3, as DNA: TGTGCCAGCAGCTTAGAGGGACTAGCGGGTTTCTACAATGAGCAGTTCTTC.